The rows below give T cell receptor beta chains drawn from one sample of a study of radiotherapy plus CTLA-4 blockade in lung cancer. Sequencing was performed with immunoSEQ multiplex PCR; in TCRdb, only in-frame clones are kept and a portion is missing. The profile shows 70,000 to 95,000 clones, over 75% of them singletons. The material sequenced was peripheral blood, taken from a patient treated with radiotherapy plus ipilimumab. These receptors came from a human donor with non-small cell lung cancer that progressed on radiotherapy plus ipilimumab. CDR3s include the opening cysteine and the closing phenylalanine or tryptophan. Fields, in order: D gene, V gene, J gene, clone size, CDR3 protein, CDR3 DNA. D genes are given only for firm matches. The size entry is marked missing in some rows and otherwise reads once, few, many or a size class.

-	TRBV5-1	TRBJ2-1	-	CASSLEWRRTYNEQFF	TGCGCCAGCAGCTTGGAGTGGCGGAGGACTTACAATGAGCAGTTCTTC
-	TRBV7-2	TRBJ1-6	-	CASSSSSYNSPLHF	TGTGCCAGCAGCTCGAGCTCCTATAATTCACCCCTCCACTTT
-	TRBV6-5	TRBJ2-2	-	CASSYAYTGELFF	TGTGCCAGCAGTTACGCGTACACCGGGGAGCTGTTTTTT
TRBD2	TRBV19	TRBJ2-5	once	CASSMRLAGETQYF	TGTGCCAGTAGTATGCGGCTAGCGGGCGAGACCCAGTACTTC
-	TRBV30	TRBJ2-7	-	CAWSVRNRAEQYF	TGTGCCTGGAGTGTAAGAAACAGGGCCGAGCAGTACTTC
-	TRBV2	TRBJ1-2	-	CASTPGEGYGYTF	TGTGCCAGCACCCCAGGGGAGGGCTATGGCTACACCTTC
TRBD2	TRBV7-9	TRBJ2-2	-	CASRSGTRPPGELFF	TGTGCCAGCAGGTCCGGGACTAGGCCGCCCGGGGAGCTGTTTTTT
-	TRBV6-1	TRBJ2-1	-	CASSARDHEQFF	TGTGCCAGCAGCGCTAGGGACCATGAGCAGTTCTTC
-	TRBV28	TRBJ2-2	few	CASLSVLNTGELFF	TGTGCCAGTCTCTCGGTCCTCAACACCGGGGAGCTGTTTTTT
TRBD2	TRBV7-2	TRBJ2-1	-	CASGKPGLAYNEQFF	TGTGCCAGCGGTAAACCGGGACTAGCTTACAATGAGCAGTTCTTC